This T cell receptor beta chain was identified in a study of T cell changes during pregnancy in multiple sclerosis. V dropped 5 bases and J dropped 1 base, with 3 bases sitting between them. Germline values: CDR1 MNHNS, CDR2 SASEGT. The CDR3 is made up of 13 amino acids. This table comes from immunoSEQ multiplex PCR, and its TCRdb copy is limited to in-frame clones, with some not included. The profile covers about 59,000 clones, with about 93% appearing a single time and less than 3.5% taken by the ten largest. The chain couples TRBV6-1 to TRBJ2-6, with D unresolved. The TCR sequence derives from a female donor in good health, enrolled as a control in a pregnancy study. The sample in question was peripheral blood, obtained in the third trimester of pregnancy. CDR3 sequence reads: CASSSSGANVLTF. CDR3 bases: TGTGCCAGCAGTTCTTCTGGGGCCAACGTCCTGACTTTC.